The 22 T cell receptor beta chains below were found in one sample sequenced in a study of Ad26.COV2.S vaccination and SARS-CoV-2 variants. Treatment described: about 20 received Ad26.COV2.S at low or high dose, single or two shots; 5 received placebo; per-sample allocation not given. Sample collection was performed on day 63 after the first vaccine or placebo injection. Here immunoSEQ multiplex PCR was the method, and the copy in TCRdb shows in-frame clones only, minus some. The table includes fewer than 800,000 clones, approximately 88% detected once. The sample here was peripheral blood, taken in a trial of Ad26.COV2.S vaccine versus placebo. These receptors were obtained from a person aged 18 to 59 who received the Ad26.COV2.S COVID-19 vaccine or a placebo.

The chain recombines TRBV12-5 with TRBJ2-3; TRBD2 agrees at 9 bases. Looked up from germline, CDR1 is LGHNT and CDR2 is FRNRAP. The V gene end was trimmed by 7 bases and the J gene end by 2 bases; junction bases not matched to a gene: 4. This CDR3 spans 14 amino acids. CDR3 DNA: TGTGCTAGTGCCTTAGCGGGGGCCACAGATACGCAGTATTTT. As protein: CASALAGATDTQYF. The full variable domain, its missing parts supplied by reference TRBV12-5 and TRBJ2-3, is DARVTQTPRHKVTEMGQEVTMRCQPILGHNTVFWYRQTMMQGLELLAYFRNRAPLDDSGMPKDRFSAEMPDATLATLKIQPSEPRDSAVYFCASALAGATDTQYFGPGTRLTVL.

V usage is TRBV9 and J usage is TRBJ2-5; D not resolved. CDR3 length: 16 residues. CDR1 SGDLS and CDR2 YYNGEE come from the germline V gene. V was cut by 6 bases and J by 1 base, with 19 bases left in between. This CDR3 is CASTLITEWPQETQYF. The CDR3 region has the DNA TGTGCCAGCACCCTAATCACGGAGTGGCCCCAAGAGACCCAGTACTTC.

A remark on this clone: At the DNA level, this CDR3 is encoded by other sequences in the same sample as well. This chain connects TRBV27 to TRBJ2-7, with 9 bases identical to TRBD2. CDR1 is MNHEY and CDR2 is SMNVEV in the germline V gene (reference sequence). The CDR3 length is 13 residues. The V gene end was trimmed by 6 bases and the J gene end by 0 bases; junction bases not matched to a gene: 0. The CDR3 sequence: CASRTSGSYEQYF. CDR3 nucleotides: TGTGCCAGCAGGACTAGCGGCTCCTACGAGCAGTACTTC.

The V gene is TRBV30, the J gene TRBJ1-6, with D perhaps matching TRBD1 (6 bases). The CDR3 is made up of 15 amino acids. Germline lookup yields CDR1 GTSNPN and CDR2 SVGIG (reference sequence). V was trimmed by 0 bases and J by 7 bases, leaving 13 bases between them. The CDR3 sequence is CAWSVGGTVNSPLHF. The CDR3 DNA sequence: TGTGCCTGGAGTGTAGGGGGGACGGTGAATTCACCCCTCCACTTT.

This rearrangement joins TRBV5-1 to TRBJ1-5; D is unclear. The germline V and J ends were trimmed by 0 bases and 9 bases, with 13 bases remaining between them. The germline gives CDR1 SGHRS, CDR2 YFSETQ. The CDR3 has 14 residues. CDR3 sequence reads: CASSLGERNMPQHF. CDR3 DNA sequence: TGCGCCAGCAGCTTGGGGGAGAGGAATATGCCCCAGCATTTT.

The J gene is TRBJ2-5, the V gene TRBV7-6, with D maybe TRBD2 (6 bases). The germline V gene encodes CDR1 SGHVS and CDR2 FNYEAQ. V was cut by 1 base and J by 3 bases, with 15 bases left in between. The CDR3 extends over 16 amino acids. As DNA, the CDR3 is TGTGCCAGCAGCTTAGAAGTCGGGGGACTCGAAGAGACCCAGTACTTC. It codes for CASSLEVGGLEETQYF.

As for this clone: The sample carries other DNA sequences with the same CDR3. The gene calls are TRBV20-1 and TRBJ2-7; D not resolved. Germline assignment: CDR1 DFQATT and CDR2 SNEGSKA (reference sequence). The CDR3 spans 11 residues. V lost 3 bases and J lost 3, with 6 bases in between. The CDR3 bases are TGCAGTGCTAGGGGCGGCTACGAGCAGTACTTC. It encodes CSARGGYEQYF.

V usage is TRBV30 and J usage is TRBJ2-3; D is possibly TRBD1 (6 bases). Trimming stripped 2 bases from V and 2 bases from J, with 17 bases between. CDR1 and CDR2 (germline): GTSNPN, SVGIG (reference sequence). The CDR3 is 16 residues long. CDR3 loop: CAWSRRLDRTTDTQYF. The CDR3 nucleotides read TGTGCCTGGAGTAGACGACTCGACAGGACCACAGATACGCAGTATTTT.

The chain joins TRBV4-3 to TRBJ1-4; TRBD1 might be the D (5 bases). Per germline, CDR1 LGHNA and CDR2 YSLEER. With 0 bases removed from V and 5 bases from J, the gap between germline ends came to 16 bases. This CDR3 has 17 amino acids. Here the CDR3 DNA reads TGCGCCAGCAGCCAAGATTCCCCACAGGCCACCAATGAAAAACTGTTTTTT. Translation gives CASSQDSPQATNEKLFF.

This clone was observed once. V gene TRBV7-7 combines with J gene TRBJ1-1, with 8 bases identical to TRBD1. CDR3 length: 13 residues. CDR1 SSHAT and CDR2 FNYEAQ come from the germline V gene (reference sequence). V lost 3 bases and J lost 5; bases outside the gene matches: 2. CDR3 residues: CASSLDRETEAFF. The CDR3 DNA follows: TGTGCCAGCAGCTTGGACAGGGAGACTGAAGCTTTCTTT.

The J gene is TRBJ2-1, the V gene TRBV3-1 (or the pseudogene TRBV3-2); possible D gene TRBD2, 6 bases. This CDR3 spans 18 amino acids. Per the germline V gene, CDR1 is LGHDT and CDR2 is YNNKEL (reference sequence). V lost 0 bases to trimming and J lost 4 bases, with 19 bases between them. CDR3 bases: TGTGCCAGCAGCCAAGATCGAACTGCGGGAAGAGATTACAATGAGCAGTTCTTC. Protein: CASSQDRTAGRDYNEQFF.

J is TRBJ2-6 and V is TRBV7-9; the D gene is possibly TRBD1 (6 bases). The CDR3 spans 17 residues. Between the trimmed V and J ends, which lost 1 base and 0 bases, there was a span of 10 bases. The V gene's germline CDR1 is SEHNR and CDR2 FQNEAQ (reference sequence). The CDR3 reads CASSLGTVNSGANVLTF. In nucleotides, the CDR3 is TGTGCCAGCAGCTTAGGGACAGTGAACTCTGGGGCCAACGTCCTGACTTTC.

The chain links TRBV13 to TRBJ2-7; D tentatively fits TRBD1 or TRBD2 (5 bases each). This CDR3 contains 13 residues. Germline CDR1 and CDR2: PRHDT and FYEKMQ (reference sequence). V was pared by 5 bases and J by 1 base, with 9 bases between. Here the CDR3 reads CASSPGPSYEQYF. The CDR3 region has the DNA TGTGCCAGCAGCCCGGGACCGTCCTACGAGCAGTACTTC.

CDR3 sequence: CASSMPGLSGGYTF. DNA of the CDR3: TGTGCCAGCAGCATGCCGGGACTATCGGGTGGCTACACCTTC. The rearrangement links TRBV7-9 to TRBJ1-2; D perhaps matches TRBD1 (5 bases). In germline, CDR1 is SEHNR, CDR2 FQNEAQ (reference sequence). Trimming removed 5 bases at V and 7 bases at J, with 17 bases between. The CDR3 contains 14 residues.

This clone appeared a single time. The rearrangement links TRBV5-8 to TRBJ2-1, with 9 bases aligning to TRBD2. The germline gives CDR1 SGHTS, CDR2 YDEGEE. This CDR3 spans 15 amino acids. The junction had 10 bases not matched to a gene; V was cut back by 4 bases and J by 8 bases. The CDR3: CASSPGTSFLDEQFF. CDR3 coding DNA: TGTGCCAGCAGCCCCGGGACTAGCTTCCTAGATGAGCAGTTCTTC.

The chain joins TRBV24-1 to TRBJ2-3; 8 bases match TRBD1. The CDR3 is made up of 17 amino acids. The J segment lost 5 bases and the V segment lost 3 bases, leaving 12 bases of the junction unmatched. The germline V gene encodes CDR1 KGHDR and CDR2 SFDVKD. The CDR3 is CATSDRTGPGGVDTQYF. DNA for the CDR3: TGTGCCACCAGTGATAGGACAGGGCCCGGCGGGGTAGATACGCAGTATTTT.

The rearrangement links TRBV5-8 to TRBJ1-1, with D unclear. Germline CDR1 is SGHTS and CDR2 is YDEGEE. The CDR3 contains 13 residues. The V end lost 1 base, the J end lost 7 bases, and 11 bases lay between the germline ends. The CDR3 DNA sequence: TGTGCCAGCAGCTTGTCCTTGGACGGTGAAGCTTTCTTT. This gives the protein CASSLSLDGEAFF.

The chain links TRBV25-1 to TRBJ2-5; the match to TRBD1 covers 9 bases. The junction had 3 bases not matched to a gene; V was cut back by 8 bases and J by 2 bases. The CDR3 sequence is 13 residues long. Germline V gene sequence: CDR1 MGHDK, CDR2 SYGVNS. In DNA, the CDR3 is TGTGCCAGCGGACAGGGGAGGCAAGAGACCCAGTACTTC. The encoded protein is CASGQGRQETQYF. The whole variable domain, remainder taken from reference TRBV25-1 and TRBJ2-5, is EADIYQTPRYLVIGTGKKITLECSQTMGHDKMYWYQQDPGMELHLIHYSYGVNSTEKGDLSSESTVSRIRTEHFPLTLESARPSHTSQYLCASGQGRQETQYFGPGTRLLVL.

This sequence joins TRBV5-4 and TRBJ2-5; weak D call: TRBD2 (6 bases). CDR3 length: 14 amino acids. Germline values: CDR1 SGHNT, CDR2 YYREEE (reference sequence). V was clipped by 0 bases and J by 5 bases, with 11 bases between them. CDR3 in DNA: TGTGCCAGCAGCTTGGGCAGGGAGGTGGAGACCCAGTACTTC. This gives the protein CASSLGREVETQYF.

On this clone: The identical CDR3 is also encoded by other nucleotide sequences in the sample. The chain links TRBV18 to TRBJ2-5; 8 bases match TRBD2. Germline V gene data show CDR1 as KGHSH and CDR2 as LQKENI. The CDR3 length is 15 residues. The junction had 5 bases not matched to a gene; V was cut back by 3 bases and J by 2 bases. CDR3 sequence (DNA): TGTGCCAGCTCACCCCCCGGCGGGGGGCAAGAGACCCAGTACTTC. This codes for CASSPPGGGQETQYF.

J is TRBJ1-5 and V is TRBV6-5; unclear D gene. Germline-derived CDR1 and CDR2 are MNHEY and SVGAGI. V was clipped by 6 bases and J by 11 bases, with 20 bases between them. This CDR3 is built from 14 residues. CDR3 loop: CASRDSGYGSAQHF. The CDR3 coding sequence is TGTGCCAGCAGGGACTCGGGGTACGGCTCGGCCCAGCATTTT.

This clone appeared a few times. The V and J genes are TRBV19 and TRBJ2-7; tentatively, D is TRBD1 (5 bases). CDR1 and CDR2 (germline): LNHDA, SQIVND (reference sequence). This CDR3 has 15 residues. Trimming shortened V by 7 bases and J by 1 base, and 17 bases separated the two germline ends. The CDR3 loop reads CASKMTDAASYEQYF. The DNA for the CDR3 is TGTGCCAGTAAAATGACAGACGCCGCTTCCTACGAGCAGTACTTC. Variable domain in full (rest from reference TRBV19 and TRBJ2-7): DGGITQSPKYLFRKEGQNVTLSCEQNLNHDAMYWYRQDPGQGLRLIYYSQIVNDFQKGDIAEGYSVSREKKESFPLTVTSAQKNPTAFYLCASKMTDAASYEQYFGPGTRLTVT.